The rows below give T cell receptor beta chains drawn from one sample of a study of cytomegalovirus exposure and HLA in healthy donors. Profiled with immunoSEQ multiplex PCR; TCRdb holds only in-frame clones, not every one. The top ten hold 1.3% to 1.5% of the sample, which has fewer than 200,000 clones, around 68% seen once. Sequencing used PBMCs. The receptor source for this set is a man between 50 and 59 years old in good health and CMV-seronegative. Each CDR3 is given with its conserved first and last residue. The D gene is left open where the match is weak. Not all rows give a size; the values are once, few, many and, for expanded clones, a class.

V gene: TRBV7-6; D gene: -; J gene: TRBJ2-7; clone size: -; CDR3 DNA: TGTGCCAGCAGCTTAGCGCATCAGGGGTCGGGGGAGCAGTACTTC; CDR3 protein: CASSLAHQGSGEQYF
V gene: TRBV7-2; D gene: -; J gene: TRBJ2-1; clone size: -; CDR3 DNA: TGTGCCAGCAGCTTAGTTCTAGGGGCCCTCTCCTACAATGAGCAGTTCTTC; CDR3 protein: CASSLVLGALSYNEQFF
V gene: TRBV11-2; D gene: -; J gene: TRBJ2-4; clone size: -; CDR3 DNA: TGTGCCAGCAGCTTAGAAAGGGGAAGGAACATTCAGTACTTC; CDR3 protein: CASSLERGRNIQYF
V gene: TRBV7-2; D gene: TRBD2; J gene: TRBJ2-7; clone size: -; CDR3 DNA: TGTGCCAGCAGCTTATTGGGAGCGGGGGGCCCTCCAGGGGACGAGCAGTACTTC; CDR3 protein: CASSLLGAGGPPGDEQYF
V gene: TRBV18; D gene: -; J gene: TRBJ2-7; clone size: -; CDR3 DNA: TGTGCCAGCTCACCTCAGGACGGGACCTACGAGCAGTACTTC; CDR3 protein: CASSPQDGTYEQYF
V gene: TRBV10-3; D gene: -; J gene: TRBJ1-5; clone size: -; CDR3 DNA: TGTGCCATCAGCCCTTATGAGGATCAGCCCCAGCATTTT; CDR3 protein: CAISPYEDQPQHF
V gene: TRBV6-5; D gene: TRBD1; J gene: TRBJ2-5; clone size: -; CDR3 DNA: TGTGCTACGGGACAGGGGCCGGAGACCCAGTACTTC; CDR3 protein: CATGQGPETQYF
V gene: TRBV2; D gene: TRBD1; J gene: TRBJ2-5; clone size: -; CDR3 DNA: TGTGCCAGCAGTGAATCCGGGACAGGGTACCAAGAGACCCAGTACTTC; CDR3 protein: CASSESGTGYQETQYF
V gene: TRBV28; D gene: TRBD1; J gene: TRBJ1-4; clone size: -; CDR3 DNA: TGTGCCAGCAGACCTTCGGGACAGGGTATCGCAACTAATGAAAAACTGTTTTTT; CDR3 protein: CASRPSGQGIATNEKLFF
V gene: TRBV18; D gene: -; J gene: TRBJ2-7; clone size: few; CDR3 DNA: TGTGCCAGCTCAGACACGGGCAGCGGAAGCTCCTACGAGCAGTACTTC; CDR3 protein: CASSDTGSGSSYEQYF
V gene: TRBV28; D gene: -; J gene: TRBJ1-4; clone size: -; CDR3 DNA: TGTGCCAGCAGGAAGGGGGTGGCTAATGAAAAACTGTTTTTT; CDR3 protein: CASRKGVANEKLFF
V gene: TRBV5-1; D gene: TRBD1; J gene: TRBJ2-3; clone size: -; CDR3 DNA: TGCGCCAGCAGCACCCCGGCGGGACAGGCATATACAGATACGCAGTATTTT; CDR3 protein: CASSTPAGQAYTDTQYF
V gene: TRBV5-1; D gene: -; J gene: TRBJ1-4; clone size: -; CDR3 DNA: TGCGCCAGCAGCTTGGGAACAGGGTATAATGAAAAACTGTTTTTT; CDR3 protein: CASSLGTGYNEKLFF
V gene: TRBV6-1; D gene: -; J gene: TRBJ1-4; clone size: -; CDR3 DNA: TGTGCCAGCTCGAGGAGGGGCAGCTTTAATGAAAAACTGTTTTTT; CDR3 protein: CASSRRGSFNEKLFF
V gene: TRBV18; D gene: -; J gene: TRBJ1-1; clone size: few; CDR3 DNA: TGTGCCAGCTCATCCTTAACTGAAGCTTTCTTT; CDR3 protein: CASSSLTEAFF
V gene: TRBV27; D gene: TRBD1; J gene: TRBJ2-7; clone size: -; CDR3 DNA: TGTGCCAGCAGTCCAGGACAGGGGTCTCTATACCACGAGCAGTACTTC; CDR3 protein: CASSPGQGSLYHEQYF
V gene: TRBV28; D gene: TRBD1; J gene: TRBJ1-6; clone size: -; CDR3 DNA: TGTGCCAGCAGTTTAAGGGGGCAGGGCTTCCGGGGGGGAAATTCACCCCTCCACTTT; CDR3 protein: CASSLRGQGFRGGNSPLHF
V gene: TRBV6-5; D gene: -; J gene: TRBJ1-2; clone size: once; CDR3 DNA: TGTGCCAGCAGTTACTCGACAGGAATGATGGTGGGAGGCTACACCTTC; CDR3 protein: CASSYSTGMMVGGYTF
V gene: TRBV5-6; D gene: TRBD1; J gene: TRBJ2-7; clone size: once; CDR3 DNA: TGTGCCAGCAGCTTGATCGGACAGGGAGCCGAGCAGTACTTC; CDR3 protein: CASSLIGQGAEQYF
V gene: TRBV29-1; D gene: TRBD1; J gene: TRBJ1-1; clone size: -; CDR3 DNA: TGCAGCGTTTCGAGGGACAGGGGCACTGAAGCTTTCTTT; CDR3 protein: CSVSRDRGTEAFF
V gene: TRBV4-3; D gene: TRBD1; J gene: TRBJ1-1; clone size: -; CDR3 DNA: TGCGCCAGCAGCCAGGTGACAGGGTTTTCCACTGAAGCTTTCTTT; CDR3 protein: CASSQVTGFSTEAFF
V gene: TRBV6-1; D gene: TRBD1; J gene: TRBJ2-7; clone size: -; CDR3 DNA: TGTGCCAGCAGAGACAGGGAATACTCCTACGAGCAGTACTTC; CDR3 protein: CASRDREYSYEQYF
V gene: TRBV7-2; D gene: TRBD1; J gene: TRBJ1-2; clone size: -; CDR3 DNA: TGTGCCAGCAGCTCGGGACAGGCGAACTATGGCTACACCTTC; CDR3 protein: CASSSGQANYGYTF
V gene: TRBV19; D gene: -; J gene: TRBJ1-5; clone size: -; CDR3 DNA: TGTGCCAGTAGTCAGCCGGCGGTTAATTATCAGCCCCAGCATTTT; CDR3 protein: CASSQPAVNYQPQHF
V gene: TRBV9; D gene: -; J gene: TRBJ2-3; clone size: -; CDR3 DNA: TGTGCCAGCAGCGTAAGGGGGGGGCAGTCGAGGGATACGCAGTATTTT; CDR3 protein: CASSVRGGQSRDTQYF
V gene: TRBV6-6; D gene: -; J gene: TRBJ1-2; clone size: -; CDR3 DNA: TGTGCCAGCAGTTACTCGTCAGGGGCTTATGGCTACACCTTC; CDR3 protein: CASSYSSGAYGYTF
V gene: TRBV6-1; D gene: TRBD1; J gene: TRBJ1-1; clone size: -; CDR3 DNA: TGTGCCGGAGCCGGGAGACAGGGGTTGAACACTGAAGCTTTCTTT; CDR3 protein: CAGAGRQGLNTEAFF
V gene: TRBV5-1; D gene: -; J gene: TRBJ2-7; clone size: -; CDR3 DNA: TGCGCCAGCAGCCCCCGGGAGTCCGGCGTCTACGAGCAGTACTTC; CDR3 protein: CASSPRESGVYEQYF